The next 11 T cell receptor beta chains were all read from a single sample in a study of cytomegalovirus exposure and HLA in healthy donors. 60 Vbeta and 13 Jbeta primers were used in PCR. TCRdb's copy holds only in-frame clones and misses some; the assay was immunoSEQ multiplex PCR. The table lists approximately 150,000 clones, 65% to 80% of them singletons, with under 2.5% in the top ten. Material: PBMCs. The receptors come from a man aged 35 to 55 in good health and CMV-seronegative.

This rearrangement joins TRBV5-1 to TRBJ2-7; 7 positions match TRBD2. The CDR3 runs to 14 residues. Per germline, CDR1 SGHRS and CDR2 YFSETQ. V lost 0 bases and J lost 1; bases outside the gene matches: 1. The CDR3 protein is CASSLASGSYEQYF. The CDR3 region has the DNA TGCGCCAGCAGCTTGGCTAGCGGTTCCTACGAGCAGTACTTC.

The rearrangement uses TRBV9 and TRBJ1-2; 11 bases agree with TRBD1. V shed 0 bases and J 10 bases; nucleotides not matched to a gene: 5. This CDR3 has 14 residues. Germline V gene sequence: CDR1 SGDLS, CDR2 YYNGEE. The CDR3 DNA follows: TGTGCCAGCAGCGTAGAGGGGACAGGGGGGGTCTACACCTTC. It is translated as CASSVEGTGGVYTF.

J is TRBJ2-3 and V is TRBV11-2, with TRBD1 matching 7 bases. Looked up from germline, CDR1 is SGHAT and CDR2 is FQNNGV. This CDR3 region has 14 residues. Trimming cost V 5 bases and J 2 bases; bases outside gene matches: 4. CDR3 residues: CASSLDRATDTQYF. The CDR3, as DNA: TGTGCCAGCAGCCTCGACAGGGCCACAGATACGCAGTATTTT. The full variable domain, in which reference TRBV11-2 and TRBJ2-3 provide the parts outside the CDR3, is EAGVAQSPRYKIIEKRQSVAFWCNPISGHATLYWYQQILGQGPKLLIQFQNNGVVDDSQLPKDRFSAERLKGVDSTLKIQPAKLEDSAVYLCASSLDRATDTQYFGPGTRLTVL.

V and J are TRBV28 and TRBJ2-7; D is possibly TRBD2 (5 bases). CDR3 length: 14 residues. V dropped 5 bases and J dropped 0 bases, with 11 bases sitting between them. Per the germline V gene, CDR1 is MDHEN and CDR2 is SYDVKM. The CDR3 region is CASSGSNLSYEQYF. For the CDR3, the DNA is TGTGCCAGCAGTGGGAGTAACCTCTCCTACGAGCAGTACTTC.

This clone showed up just once. V and J are TRBV5-4 and TRBJ2-1, with TRBD2 identical over 14 bases. This CDR3 contains 17 residues. CDR1 and CDR2 (germline): SGHNT, YYREEE (reference sequence). V gave up 4 bases and J gave up 6 bases; unmatched junction bases: 9. The CDR3 protein is CASSQPTSGREFNEQFF. Written as DNA, the CDR3 is TGTGCCAGCAGCCAACCGACTAGCGGGAGGGAATTCAATGAGCAGTTCTTC.

The chain employs TRBV5-1 and TRBJ2-5; D remains unclear. The tail of the sequence fits TRBJ2-7 better, so the J call may be wrong. CDR1 is SGHRS, CDR2 YFSETQ, per germline. The CDR3 consists of 12 residues. In DNA, the CDR3 is TGCGCCAGCAGCTTGGTTTTCTACGAGCAGTACTTC. This translates into CASSLVFYEQYF.

This clone was counted between two and nine times. This chain links TRBV9 with TRBJ2-1, with 10 bases that match TRBD2. The CDR3 consists of 17 residues. Germline-derived CDR1 and CDR2 are SGDLS and YYNGEE. Trimming took 2 bases from V and 1 from J; bases not matched to a gene: 6. The CDR3 protein is CASSVSGLAVSYNEQFF. Here the CDR3 DNA reads TGTGCCAGCAGCGTGTCCGGACTAGCGGTTTCCTACAATGAGCAGTTCTTC.

The CDR3 DNA sequence: TGTGCCAGCAGTCCTTGGGACACGGCTATGGGCTACACCTTC. Translated, it gives CASSPWDTAMGYTF. This chain connects TRBV28 to TRBJ1-2, with D tentatively TRBD1 (6 bases). Germline V gene sequence: CDR1 MDHEN, CDR2 SYDVKM. The V gene lost 5 bases and the J gene lost 8 bases, with 18 bases spanning the gap. The CDR3 spans 14 residues.

This clone was seen more than once but under ten times. This chain uses TRBV9 with TRBJ2-7, with 8 positions matching TRBD2. J gave up 5 bases and V 4 bases, and 11 bases lay outside the gene matches. The germline gives CDR1 SGDLS, CDR2 YYNGEE. The CDR3 totals 15 residues. DNA of the CDR3: TGTGCCAGCAGCTCCTCCACTAGCGGATGGGACGAGCAGTACTTC. Amino acid sequence: CASSSSTSGWDEQYF.

This chain links TRBV7-2 with TRBJ2-3, with TRBD2 identical over 12 bases. V shed 4 bases, J shed 5 bases, and the junction held 13 bases outside the gene matches. The CDR3 loop spans 18 amino acids. The V gene's germline CDR1 is SGHTA and CDR2 FQGNSA. The chain's CDR3 is CASSYRPRPGLAGDTQYF. The CDR3 DNA is TGTGCCAGCAGCTACCGCCCCCGTCCGGGACTAGCGGGAGATACGCAGTATTTT. Full variable domain (outside the CDR3, taken from reference TRBV7-2 and TRBJ2-3): GAGVSQSPSNKVTEKGKDVELRCDPISGHTALYWYRQSLGQGLEFLIYFQGNSAPDKSGLPSDRFSAERTGGSVSTLTIQRTQQEDSAVYLCASSYRPRPGLAGDTQYFGPGTRLTVL.

The rearrangement uses TRBV21-1 and TRBJ1-5. TRBV21-1 is deemed a pseudogene. The CDR3 is made up of 14 amino acids. The CDR3 bases are TGTGCCAGCTGCGATCAGAGACTCAATCAGCCCCAGCATTTT. This gives the protein CASCDQRLNQPQHF.